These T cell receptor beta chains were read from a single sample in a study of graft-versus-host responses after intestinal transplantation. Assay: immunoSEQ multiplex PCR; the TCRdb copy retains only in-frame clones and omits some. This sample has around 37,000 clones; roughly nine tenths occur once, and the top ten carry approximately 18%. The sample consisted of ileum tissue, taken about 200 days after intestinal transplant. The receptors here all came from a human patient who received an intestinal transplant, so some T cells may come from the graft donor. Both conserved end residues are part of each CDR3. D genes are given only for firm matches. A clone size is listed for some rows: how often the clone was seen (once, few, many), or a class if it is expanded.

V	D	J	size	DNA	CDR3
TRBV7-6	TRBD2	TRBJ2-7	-	TGTGCCAGCAGCTTGCTAGCGGGAGGGTTTACCTACGAGCAGTACTTC	CASSLLAGGFTYEQYF
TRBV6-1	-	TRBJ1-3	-	TGTGCCAGCATGGAGGGGCCTGGAAACACCATATATTTT	CASMEGPGNTIYF
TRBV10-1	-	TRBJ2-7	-	TGCGCCAGCAGCGACTTGTTACTGGACGAGCAGTACTTC	CASSDLLLDEQYF
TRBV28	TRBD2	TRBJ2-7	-	TGTGCCAGCAGTTTTCAGCGGGGGGCCCCCTACGAGCAGTACTTC	CASSFQRGAPYEQYF
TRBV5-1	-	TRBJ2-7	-	TGCGCCAGCAGCTTGGTAGGGGATTTTACCTACGAGCAGTACTTC	CASSLVGDFTYEQYF
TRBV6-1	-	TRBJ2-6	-	TGTGCCAGCAGTGATCCCAGGGACACCGAGGCTGGGGCCAACGTCCTGACTTTC	CASSDPRDTEAGANVLTF
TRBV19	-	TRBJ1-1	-	TGTGCCAGCCAACCCCCTCTGGGTGCGATGAACACTGAAGCTTTCTTT	CASQPPLGAMNTEAFF
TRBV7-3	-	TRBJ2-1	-	TGTGCCAGCAGCTTCCAGAGGGATGGTGAGCAGTTCTTC	CASSFQRDGEQFF
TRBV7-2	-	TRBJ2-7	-	TGTGCCAGCACCTTATCAAGTACCTACGAGCAGTACTTC	CASTLSSTYEQYF
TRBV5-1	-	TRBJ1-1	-	TGCGCCAGCAGCTTGGACAGGGTGAACACTGAAGCTTTCTTT	CASSLDRVNTEAFF
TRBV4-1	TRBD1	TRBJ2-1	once	TGCGCCAGCAGCCAAGAGGTGCAGGGGGTTTTCAATGAGCAGTTCTTC	CASSQEVQGVFNEQFF
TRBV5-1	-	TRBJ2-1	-	TGCGCCAGCAGCTTCTACTACCCCTCCTACAATGAGCAGTTCTTC	CASSFYYPSYNEQFF
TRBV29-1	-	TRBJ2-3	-	TGCAGCGTTGTCACAGGAGGGTGGGCAGATACGCAGTATTTT	CSVVTGGWADTQYF
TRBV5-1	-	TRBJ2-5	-	TGCGCCAGCAGCTTGGGGATCCACCGGGAGACCCAGTACTTC	CASSLGIHRETQYF
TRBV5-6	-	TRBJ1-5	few	TGTGCCAGTACCCAGGGGTTGGAAAATCAGCCCCAGCATTTT	CASTQGLENQPQHF
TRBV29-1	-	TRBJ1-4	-	TGCAGCGTTTCGGGCCCCACAACTAATGAAAAACTGTTTTTT	CSVSGPTTNEKLFF
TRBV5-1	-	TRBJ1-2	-	TGCGCCAGCAGCTTGAGGGGGGCCGACTATGGCTACACCTTC	CASSLRGADYGYTF
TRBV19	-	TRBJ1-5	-	TGTGCCAGTAGTATAGAAGGCAGGAGCAATCAGCCCCAGCATTTT	CASSIEGRSNQPQHF
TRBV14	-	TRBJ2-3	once	TGTGCCAGCAGCCAAGTAGCGGATACGCAGTATTTT	CASSQVADTQYF
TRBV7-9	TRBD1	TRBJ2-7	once	TGTGCCAGCAGCCATCCGGGACAGGGGCTAGAGCAGTACTTC	CASSHPGQGLEQYF
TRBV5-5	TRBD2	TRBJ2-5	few	TGTGCCAGCAGCCCACTTAGGGGTATAGCGGGACGGGGGGAGACCCAGTACTTC	CASSPLRGIAGRGETQYF
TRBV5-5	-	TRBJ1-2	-	TGTGCCAGCAGCTCAACTAACTATGGCTACACCTTC	CASSSTNYGYTF
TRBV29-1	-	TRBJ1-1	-	TGCACCGGAGTAGGGGGGAACCATAACACTGAAGCTTTCTTT	CTGVGGNHNTEAFF
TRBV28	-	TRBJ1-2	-	TGTGCCAGCAGTCGGGAGGGGTTTTACTATGGCTACACCTTC	CASSREGFYYGYTF
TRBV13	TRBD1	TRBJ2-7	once	TGTGCCAGCAGCTTAGGAGGGGGCCCCTACGAGCAGTACTTC	CASSLGGGPYEQYF
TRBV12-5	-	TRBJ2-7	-	TGTGCTAGTGGTTTGGTACCAGGTAGCCCCTACGAGCAGTACTTC	CASGLVPGSPYEQYF
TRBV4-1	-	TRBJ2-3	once	TGCGCCAGCAGCCAAGTATCTGGCGGAACCACAGATACGCAGTATTTT	CASSQVSGGTTDTQYF
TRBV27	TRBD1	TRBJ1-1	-	TGTGCCAGCAGTTTATCGAGCACAGGGGCAATCGAAGGTGCTTTCTTT	CASSLSSTGAIEGAFF
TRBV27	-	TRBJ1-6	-	TGTGCCAGCAGTTTAGACCCGGGGGGACACTCACCCCTCCACTTT	CASSLDPGGHSPLHF
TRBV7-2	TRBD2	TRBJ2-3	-	TGTGCCAGCAGCTTATTGGGTATTAGCGGGGGAGACTACACAGATACGCAGTATTTT	CASSLLGISGGDYTDTQYF
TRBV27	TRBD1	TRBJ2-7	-	TGTGCCACTTCGCCGGGACAGGCGGGCGAGCAGTACTTC	CATSPGQAGEQYF
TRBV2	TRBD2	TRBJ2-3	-	TGTGCCAGCAGTGAGACTAGCGGGAAAGTAGATACGCAGTATTTT	CASSETSGKVDTQYF
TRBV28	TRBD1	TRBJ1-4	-	TGTGCCAGCAGTTTCCTTCGACAGGGGTTTAATGAAAAACTGTTTTTT	CASSFLRQGFNEKLFF
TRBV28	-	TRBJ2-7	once	TGTGCCAGCAGTCCCCCTGGCCCCTCCTACGAGCAGTACTTC	CASSPPGPSYEQYF
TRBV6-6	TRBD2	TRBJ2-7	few	TGTGCCAGCAGCCCAGGAGGACTAGCCTACGAGCAGTACTTC	CASSPGGLAYEQYF
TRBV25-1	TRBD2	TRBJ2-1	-	TGTGCCACTTCGGGAGGGCCTTCCTACAATGAGCAGTTCTTC	CATSGGPSYNEQFF